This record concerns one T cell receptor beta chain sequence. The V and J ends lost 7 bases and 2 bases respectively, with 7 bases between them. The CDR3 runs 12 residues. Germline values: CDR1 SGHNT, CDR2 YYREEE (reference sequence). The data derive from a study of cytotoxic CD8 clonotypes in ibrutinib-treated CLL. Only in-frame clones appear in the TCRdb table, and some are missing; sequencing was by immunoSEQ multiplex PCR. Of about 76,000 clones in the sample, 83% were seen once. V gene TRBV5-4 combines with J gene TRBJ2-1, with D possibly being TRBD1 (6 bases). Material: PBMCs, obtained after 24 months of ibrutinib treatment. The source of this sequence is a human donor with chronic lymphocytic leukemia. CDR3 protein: CASGTTYNEQFF. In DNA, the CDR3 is TGTGCCAGCGGGACAACCTACAATGAGCAGTTCTTC.